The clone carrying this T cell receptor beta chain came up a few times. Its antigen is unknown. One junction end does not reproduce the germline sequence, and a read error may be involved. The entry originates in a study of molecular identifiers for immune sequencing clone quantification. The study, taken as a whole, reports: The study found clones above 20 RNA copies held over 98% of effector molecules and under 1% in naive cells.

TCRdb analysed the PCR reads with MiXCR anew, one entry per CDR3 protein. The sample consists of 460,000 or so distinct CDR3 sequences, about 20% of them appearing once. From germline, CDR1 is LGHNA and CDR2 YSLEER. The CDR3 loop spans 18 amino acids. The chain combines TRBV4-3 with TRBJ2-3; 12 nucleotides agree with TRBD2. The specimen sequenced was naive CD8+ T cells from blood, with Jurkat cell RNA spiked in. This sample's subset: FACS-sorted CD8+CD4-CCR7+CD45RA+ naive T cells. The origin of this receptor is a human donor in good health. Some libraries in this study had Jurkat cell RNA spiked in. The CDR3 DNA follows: TGCGCCAGCAGCCAATCTCAGACTAGCGGGGGACGCACAGATTCGCAGTATTTT. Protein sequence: CASSQSQTSGGRTDSQYF.